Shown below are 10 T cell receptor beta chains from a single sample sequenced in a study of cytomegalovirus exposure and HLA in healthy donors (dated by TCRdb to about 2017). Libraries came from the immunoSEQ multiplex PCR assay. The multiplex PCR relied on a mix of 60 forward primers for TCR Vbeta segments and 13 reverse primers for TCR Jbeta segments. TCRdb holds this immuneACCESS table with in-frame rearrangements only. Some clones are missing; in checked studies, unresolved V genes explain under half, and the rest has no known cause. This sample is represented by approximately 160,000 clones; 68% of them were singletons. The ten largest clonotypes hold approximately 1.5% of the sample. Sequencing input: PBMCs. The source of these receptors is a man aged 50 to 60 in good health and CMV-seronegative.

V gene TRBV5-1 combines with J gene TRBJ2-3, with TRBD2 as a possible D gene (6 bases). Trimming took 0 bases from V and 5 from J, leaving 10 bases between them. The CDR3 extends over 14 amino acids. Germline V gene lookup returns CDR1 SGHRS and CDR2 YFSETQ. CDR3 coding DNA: TGCGCCAGCAGCTTGGGCGGGGCAGAAGATACGCAGTATTTT. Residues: CASSLGGAEDTQYF.

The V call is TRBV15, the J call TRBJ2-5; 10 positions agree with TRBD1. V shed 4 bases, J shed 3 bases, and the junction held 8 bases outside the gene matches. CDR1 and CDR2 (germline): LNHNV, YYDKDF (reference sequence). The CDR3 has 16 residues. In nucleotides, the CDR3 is TGTGCCACCAGCAATCCGGGACAGGGGTCCGAAGAGACCCAGTACTTC. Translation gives CATSNPGQGSEETQYF.

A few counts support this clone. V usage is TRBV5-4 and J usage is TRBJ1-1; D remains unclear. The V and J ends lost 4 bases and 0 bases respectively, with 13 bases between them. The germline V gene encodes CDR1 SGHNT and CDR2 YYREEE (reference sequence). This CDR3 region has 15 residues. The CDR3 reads CASSPGVLMNTEAFF. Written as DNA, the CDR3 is TGTGCCAGCAGCCCCGGGGTCCTAATGAACACTGAAGCTTTCTTT.

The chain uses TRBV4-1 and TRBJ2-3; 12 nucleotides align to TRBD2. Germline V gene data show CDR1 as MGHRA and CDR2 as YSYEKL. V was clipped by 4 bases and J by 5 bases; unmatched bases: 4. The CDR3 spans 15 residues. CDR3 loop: CASSRTSGARDTQYF. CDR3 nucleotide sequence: TGCGCCAGCAGCCGGACTAGCGGGGCAAGAGATACGCAGTATTTT.

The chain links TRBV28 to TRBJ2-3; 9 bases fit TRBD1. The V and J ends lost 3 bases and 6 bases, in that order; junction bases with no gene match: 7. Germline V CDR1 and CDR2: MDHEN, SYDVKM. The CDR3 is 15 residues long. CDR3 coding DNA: TGTGCCAGCAGTTTTAGGGACAGGGCCGCGGATACGCAGTATTTT. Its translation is CASSFRDRAADTQYF.

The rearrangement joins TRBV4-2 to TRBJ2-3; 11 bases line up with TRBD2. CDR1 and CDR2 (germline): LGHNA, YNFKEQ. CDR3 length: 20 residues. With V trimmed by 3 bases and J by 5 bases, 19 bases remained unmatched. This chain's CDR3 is CASSQRAIAGGPFEKDTQYF. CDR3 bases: TGTGCCAGCAGCCAGAGGGCAATAGCGGGGGGGCCGTTTGAAAAAGATACGCAGTATTTT.

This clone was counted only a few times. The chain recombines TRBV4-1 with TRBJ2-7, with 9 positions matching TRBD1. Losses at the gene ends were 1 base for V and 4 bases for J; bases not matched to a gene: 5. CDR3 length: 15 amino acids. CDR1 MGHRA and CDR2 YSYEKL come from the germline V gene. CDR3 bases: TGCGCCAGCAGCCAAGCCTCGGGACAGGGATACGAGCAGTACTTC. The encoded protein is CASSQASGQGYEQYF.

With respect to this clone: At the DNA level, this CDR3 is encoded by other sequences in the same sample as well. The CDR3 is CASSLDGNYGYTF. The DNA of the CDR3 is TGTGCCAGCAGCTTAGACGGGAACTATGGCTACACCTTC. This sequence joins TRBV7-8 and TRBJ1-2; no definite D call. The CDR3 covers 13 residues. In germline, CDR1 is SGHVS, CDR2 FQNEAQ. V was trimmed by 1 base and J by 2 bases, leaving 5 bases between them.

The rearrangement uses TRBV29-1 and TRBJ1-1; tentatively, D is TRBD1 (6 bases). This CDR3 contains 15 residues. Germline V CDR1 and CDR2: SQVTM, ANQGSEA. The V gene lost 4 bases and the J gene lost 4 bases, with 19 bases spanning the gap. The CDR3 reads CSVAPPQGFGTEAFF. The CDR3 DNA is TGCAGCGTTGCCCCCCCCCAGGGGTTCGGCACTGAAGCTTTCTTT.

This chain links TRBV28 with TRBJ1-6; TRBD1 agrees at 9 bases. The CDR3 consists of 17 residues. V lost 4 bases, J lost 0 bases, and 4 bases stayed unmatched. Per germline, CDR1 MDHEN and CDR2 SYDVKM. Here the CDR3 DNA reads TGTGCCAGCAGTTCCACAGGGGGCTTCTCCTATAATTCACCCCTCCACTTT. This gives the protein CASSSTGGFSYNSPLHF.